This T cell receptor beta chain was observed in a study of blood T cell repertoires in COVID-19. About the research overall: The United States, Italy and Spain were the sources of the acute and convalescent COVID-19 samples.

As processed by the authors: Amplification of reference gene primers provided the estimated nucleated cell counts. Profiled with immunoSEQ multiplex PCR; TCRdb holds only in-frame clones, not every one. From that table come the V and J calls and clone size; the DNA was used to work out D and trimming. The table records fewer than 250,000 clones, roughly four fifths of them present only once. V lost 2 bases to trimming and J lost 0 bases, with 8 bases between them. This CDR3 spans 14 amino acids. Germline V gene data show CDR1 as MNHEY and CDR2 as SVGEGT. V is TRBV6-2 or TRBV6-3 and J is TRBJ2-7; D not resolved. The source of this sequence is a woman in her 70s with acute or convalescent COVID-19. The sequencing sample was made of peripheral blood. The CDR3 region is CASSYGSVSYEQYF. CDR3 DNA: TGTGCCAGCAGTTACGGCAGCGTCTCCTACGAGCAGTACTTC.